The following is a TCR beta chain sequence with its context. The assay was immunoSEQ multiplex PCR, and TCRdb's table has in-frame clones only and misses some. The sample holds tens of thousands of clones, just over 90% seen once. This specimen belongs to a study of chemoradiotherapy in HPV16-positive cancers. This CDR3 contains 18 residues. CDR1 is SGHTA, CDR2 FQGTGA, per germline. V gave up 1 base and J gave up 0 bases; unmatched junction bases: 6. The V call is TRBV7-3, the J call TRBJ2-2, with 9 nucleotides matching TRBD2. The receptor was derived from a human donor with HPV-associated anogenital cancer. Sample: blood, taken from a patient who underwent chemoradiotherapy. The chain's CDR3 is CASSLKIAGASNTGELFF. The CDR3 DNA reads TGTGCCAGCAGCTTAAAGATAGCGGGGGCGTCGAACACCGGGGAGCTGTTTTTT.